The 10 T cell receptor beta chains reported below all come from one sample, sequenced in a study of regulatory T cells in long-lasting Graves disease. Time point reported: persistent/refractory GD, antithyroid drugs over 5 years with positive TRAb. RNA extracted from PBMCs served as the sequencing template. Researchers made TCR beta libraries by using iRepertoire HTBI primers and running Arm-PCR on CDR3 regions. TCRdb redid the calling of the multiplex PCR reads with MiXCR, one entry per CDR3 protein. The profile shows fewer than 550,000 distinct CDR3 sequences, roughly 21% of them singletons. Material: peripheral blood mononuclear cells (PBMCs), obtained when the disease was refractory, from a patient treated with antithyroid drugs. The receptors originated from a female donor with Graves disease.

The chain has TRBV29-1 and TRBJ2-3, with D unclear. The germline V and J ends were trimmed by 4 bases and 2 bases, with 10 bases remaining between them. Germline V lookup: CDR1 SQVTM, CDR2 ANQGSEA. The CDR3 totals 13 residues. The CDR3 loop is CSVAQKLTDTQYF. The CDR3 DNA follows: TGCAGCGTTGCCCAGAAGCTCACAGATACGCAGTATTTT.

This clonotype was observed a handful of times. The rearrangement joins TRBV6-5 to TRBJ2-7; D gene unclear. CDR3 length: 12 residues. CDR1 and CDR2 from the germline V gene are MNHEY and SVGAGI. V lost 2 bases to trimming and J lost 4 bases, with 6 bases between them. The CDR3 coding sequence is TGTGCCAGCAGTTACGAAGATTACGAGCAGTACTTC. Amino acid sequence: CASSYEDYEQYF.

Comments on this clonotype: A far larger clone is one nucleotide away, so this likely arose from a read error. V and J are TRBV6-2 or TRBV6-3 and TRBJ1-5, with a weak D call TRBD1 (6 bases). The CDR3 totals 17 residues. In germline, CDR1 is MNHEY, CDR2 SVGEGT. CDR3: CASSDLWGQLSNQPRHF. The CDR3, as DNA: TGTGCCAGCAGTGACTTGTGGGGACAACTTAGCAATCAGCCCCGGCATTTT.

This clonotype was picked up many times. The rearrangement links TRBV28 to TRBJ2-7; no clear D gene. The CDR3 is 13 amino acids. The V and J ends lost 4 bases and 3 bases respectively, with 10 bases between them. The germline V gene encodes CDR1 MDHEN and CDR2 SYDVKM. The CDR3 protein is CASSSAPIYEQYF. In DNA, the CDR3 is TGTGCCAGCAGTTCCGCGCCAATCTACGAGCAGTACTTC. The full variable domain, with the rest looked up from reference TRBV28 and TRBJ2-7, is DVKVTQSSRYLVKRTGEKVFLECVQDMDHENMFWYRQDPGLGLRLIYFSYDVKMKEKGDIPEGYSVSREKKERFSLILESASTNQTSMYLCASSSAPIYEQYFGPGTRLTVT.

This clonotype was observed many times. The chain uses TRBV6-2 or TRBV6-3 and TRBJ1-1; D not resolved. The CDR3 is made up of 17 amino acids. Trimming took 4 bases from V and 1 from J, leaving 19 bases between them. Germline CDR1 reads MNHEY; CDR2 reads SVGEGT. This CDR3 reads CASSSQWVRDTNTEAFF. DNA for the CDR3: TGTGCCAGCAGTTCCCAATGGGTACGCGACACGAACACTGAAGCTTTCTTT.

This clonotype has more than one count but fewer than ten. The rearrangement joins TRBV7-9 to TRBJ2-5; 8 nucleotides line up with TRBD1. CDR1 is SEHNR and CDR2 is FQNEAQ in the germline V gene (reference sequence). This CDR3 region has 17 residues. V was clipped by 1 base and J by 0 bases; unmatched bases: 7. In DNA, the CDR3 is TGTGCCAGCAGCTTAGGAGAACGGGACAGGTACCAAGAGACCCAGTACTTC. This sequence encodes CASSLGERDRYQETQYF.

This clonotype was seen repeatedly, ten times or more. The chain carries TRBV28 and TRBJ2-7, with D hard to call. Trimming removed 3 bases from V and 3 bases from J, with 12 bases in between. The CDR3 is 14 amino acids. Germline V gives CDR1 MDHEN, CDR2 SYDVKM. This CDR3 reads CASSLYNPVYEQYF. The CDR3 nucleotides read TGTGCCAGCAGTTTGTATAACCCGGTCTACGAGCAGTACTTC.

This clonotype was found a few times. The DNA for the CDR3 is TGTGCCAGCAGTCTTAACAGGGGGCGTATAACGTACGAGCAGTACTTC. Translation: CASSLNRGRITYEQYF. This rearrangement joins TRBV6-2 or TRBV6-3 to TRBJ2-7, with TRBD1 matching over 9 bases. The CDR3 runs to 16 residues. Trimming removed 5 bases from V and 4 bases from J; junction bases left unmatched: 12. Germline-derived CDR1 and CDR2 are MNHEY and SVGEGT.

A note on this clonotype: Given a much more abundant clone one base away, this may be a read error. The rearrangement joins TRBV28 to TRBJ1-5; D ambiguous. CDR1 is MDHEN and CDR2 is SYDVKM in the germline V gene. CDR3 length: 13 amino acids. The CDR3 here is CVSSFWLDQPQHF. The CDR3 nucleotides read TGTGTCAGCAGTTTTTGGCTGGATCAGCCCCAGCATTTT.

This clonotype came up many times. CDR3 nucleotides: TGTGCCAGCAGCTTAGAGGCGGGAGCCCTTACCTACGAGCAGTACTTC. This gives the protein CASSLEAGALTYEQYF. This chain uses TRBV7-9 with TRBJ2-7, with 7 bases matching TRBD2. Losses at the gene ends were 1 base for V and 2 bases for J; bases not matched to a gene: 8. The germline gives CDR1 SEHNR, CDR2 FQNEAQ (reference sequence). The CDR3 covers 16 residues.